The entry that follows covers one TCR beta chain sequence. In the authors' methods: Reference gene primers were amplified, and this amplification served to estimate nucleated cell counts. The assay was immunoSEQ multiplex PCR, and TCRdb's table has in-frame clones only and misses some. V, J and clone size reflect that table, while D and trimming were determined from the DNA. The repertoire holds more than 300,000 clones, with over 90% as singletons. Everyone who took part was about 18 to 90 years old, and they came from fewer than 25 US areas. Clinical history as reported by participants underpinned cohort assignment. These data are taken from a study of blood T cell repertoires in COVID-19. On the study more broadly: There were acute and convalescent COVID-19 samples, and they came from the United States, Italy and Spain.

The ends were cut back, 3 bases at V and 3 bases at J, with 15 bases in the middle. Germline CDR1 reads MDHEN; CDR2 reads SYDVKM. CDR3 length equals 16 residues. The sequencing sample was made of PBMCs or T cells enriched from blood (not recorded which). This sequence joins TRBV28 and TRBJ1-5; tentative D call: TRBD1 (6 bases). The sequence derives from a woman in her 30s who had been exposed to COVID-19. For the CDR3, the DNA is TGTGCCAGCAGTTTGGACAGATCAAGAACCAATCAGCCCCAGCATTTT. It specifies CASSLDRSRTNQPQHF.